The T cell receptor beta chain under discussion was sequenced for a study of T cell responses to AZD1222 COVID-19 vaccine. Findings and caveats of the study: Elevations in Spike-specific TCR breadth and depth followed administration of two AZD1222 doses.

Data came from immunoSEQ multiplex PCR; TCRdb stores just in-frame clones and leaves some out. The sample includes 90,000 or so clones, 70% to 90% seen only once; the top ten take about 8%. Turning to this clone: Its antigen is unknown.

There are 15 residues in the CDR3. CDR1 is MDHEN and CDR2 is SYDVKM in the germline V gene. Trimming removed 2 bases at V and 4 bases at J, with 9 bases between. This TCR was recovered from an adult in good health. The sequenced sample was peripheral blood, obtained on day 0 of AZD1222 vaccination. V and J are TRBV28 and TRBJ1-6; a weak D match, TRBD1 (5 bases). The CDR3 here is CASSLDSPYNSPLHF. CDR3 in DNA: TGTGCCAGCAGTTTAGACAGTCCATATAATTCACCCCTCCACTTT.